The clone carrying this T cell receptor (beta chain) showed up just a few times. Its antigen is unidentified. It was with unique molecular identifiers that the TCRbeta library was prepared. TCRdb redid the calling of the PCR reads with MiXCR, one entry per CDR3 protein. The sample lists about 180,000 distinct CDR3 sequences; 11% were seen once. This sample stems from a study of T-cell reconstitution after alpha-beta-depleted transplantation in children. Findings and limits, study-wide: At one year after transplant, newly produced T cells mostly accounted for T-cell counts and diversity.

The germline V gene has CDR1 SGHNT and CDR2 YYREEE (reference sequence). V gave up 0 bases and J gave up 6 bases; unmatched junction bases: 6. The CDR3 extends over 15 amino acids. This chain connects TRBV5-4 to TRBJ2-3, with 8 bases that match TRBD2. The sequence derives from a boy younger than 10 with acute myeloid leukemia, due to receive a stem cell transplant. The input for sequencing was PBMCs, taken before TCRalphabeta/CD19-depleted stem cell transplant. This CDR3 is CASSLVGGRMDTQYF. In nucleotides, the CDR3 is TGTGCCAGCAGCTTGGTCGGCGGGAGGATGGATACGCAGTATTTT.